What follows is one T cell receptor beta chain and its context. No antigen is known for it. This specimen belongs to a study of OX40 agonist ivuxolimab in advanced cancers. Study as a whole: Every 2 weeks, patients got intravenous ivuxolimab at one of six dose levels (0.01-10 mg/kg).

Trimming cost V 8 bases and J 3 bases, with 11 bases left between them. From germline, CDR1 is SNHLY and CDR2 FYNNEI. The CDR3 is 13 amino acids. Only in-frame clones appear in the TCRdb table, and some are missing; sequencing was by immunoSEQ multiplex PCR. The sample shows 65,000 to 75,000 clones, approximately 88% of them seen only once. The cohort excluded patients with autoimmune disease history or systemic immunosuppression. Whole-study results and caveats: Low normalized T-cell clonal expansion was additionally recorded for some nonresponders.

This receptor was obtained from an adult with an advanced solid tumor such as melanoma, head and neck, liver or kidney cancer. The chain has TRBV2 and TRBJ1-5, with a tentative D call TRBD1 (6 bases). The sample was CD4+ or CD8+ T cells sorted from blood, taken in a trial of the OX40 agonist ivuxolimab. CDR3 sequence reads: CASWQGNNQPQHF. In DNA form, the CDR3 reads TGTGCCAGCTGGCAGGGGAACAATCAGCCCCAGCATTTT.